Given below is one TCR beta chain in context. What it binds is not known. The sample originates from a study of cytomegalovirus exposure and HLA in healthy donors. For the study at large: A preliminary data release comprised around 90 million unique TCRs obtained from HLA-typed donors. General study findings and limits: Despite most TCR sequences being rare, some public TCRs occurred in many donors. Later work found that TCR association rates differed between HLA loci; DRB1 had the most and HLA-C the fewest. Some TCR beta chains (around 180 of them) were listed as cytomegalovirus-associated.

Vbeta (60) and Jbeta (13) primers were used in the PCR. Sequencing was performed with immunoSEQ multiplex PCR; in TCRdb, only in-frame clones are kept and a portion is missing. Of fewer than 100,000 clones in the sample, 77% were seen once. Per germline, CDR1 MNHEY and CDR2 SMNVEV (reference sequence). V was cut by 5 bases and J by 4 bases, with 11 bases left in between. The CDR3 spans 13 residues. The sample consisted of PBMCs. V is TRBV27 and J is TRBJ1-2, with D possibly being TRBD1 (5 bases). The TCR sequence derives from a female donor in good health and CMV-seronegative. This CDR3 reads CASSLTASYGYTF. The DNA of the CDR3 is TGTGCCAGCAGTCTGACAGCGAGCTATGGCTACACCTTC.